These 15 T cell receptor beta chains originate from one sample sequenced in a study of PD-L1 blockade in urothelial cancer (dated 2017 in TCRdb). The method behind the library was the immunoSEQ multiplex PCR assay. TCRdb retrieved this table from immuneACCESS and kept in-frame rearrangements only. Not all clones are present; in checked studies, unresolved V genes account for under half, and no reason is known for the remainder. This sample comprises tens of thousands of clones, about 85% of them detected only once. The ten largest clones take up approximately 7.6% of the sample. The input for sequencing was PBMCs, taken around atezolizumab (anti-PD-L1) treatment. The source is a man in his sixties with urothelial cancer.

V is TRBV5-1 and J is TRBJ2-7, with TRBD2 matching over 10 bases. V lost 2 bases to trimming and J lost 7 bases; unmatched junction nucleotides: 21. Germline CDR1 is SGHRS and CDR2 is YFSETQ. The CDR3 spans 19 residues. DNA for the CDR3: TGCGCCAGCAGCTTATCCCACCGCGGTCTAGCGGGGGCCACGGGGGAGCAGTACTTC. It yields the protein CASSLSHRGLAGATGEQYF.

This chain links TRBV28 with TRBJ2-5; D gene ambiguous. This CDR3 region has 14 residues. Trimming left V 3 bases short and J 7 bases short, with 15 bases between. Germline CDR1 is MDHEN and CDR2 is SYDVKM. The CDR3 is CASSFPGSFGTQYF. For the CDR3, the DNA is TGTGCCAGCAGTTTCCCCGGGTCGTTTGGGACCCAGTACTTC.

The chain couples TRBV7-9 to TRBJ2-3, with 11 bases fitting TRBD2. Unmatched junction bases numbered 12, after V lost 3 bases and J lost 4 bases. CDR1 and CDR2 (germline): SEHNR, FQNEAQ (reference sequence). CDR3 length: 18 residues. The CDR3 region has the DNA TGTGCCAGCAGCTTTAGGATTGCGACTAGCGGGGTTCCAGATACGCAGTATTTT. Translated: CASSFRIATSGVPDTQYF. The full variable domain, rest sourced from reference TRBV7-9 and TRBJ2-3, is DTGVSQNPRHKITKRGQNVTFRCDPISEHNRLYWYRQTLGQGPEFLTYFQNEAQLEKSRLLSDRFSAERPKGSFSTLEIQRTEQGDSAMYLCASSFRIATSGVPDTQYFGPGTRLTVL.

The chain joins TRBV7-9 to TRBJ1-4; 12 bases line up with TRBD1. The CDR3 is made up of 16 amino acids. The V segment lost 3 bases and the J segment 7 bases; nucleotides outside the gene matches: 6. Germline V lookup: CDR1 SEHNR, CDR2 FQNEAQ (reference sequence). The DNA for the CDR3 is TGTGCCAGCAGCTTGGGACAGGGGGCGATGAGTGAAAAACTGTTTTTT. Amino acids: CASSLGQGAMSEKLFF.

The chain couples TRBV14 to TRBJ1-1; tentative D call: TRBD1 (6 bases). Trimming took off 1 base at V and 5 bases at J, with 14 bases between the two ends. The CDR3 extends over 15 amino acids. CDR1 is SGHDN and CDR2 is FVKESK in the germline V gene. The CDR3 protein is CASSQVPERGTEAFF. CDR3 in DNA: TGTGCCAGCAGCCAAGTCCCAGAAAGGGGGACTGAAGCTTTCTTT.

The chain is built from TRBV6-1 and TRBJ2-7, with 7 bases identical to TRBD1. The CDR3 contains 13 residues. Germline trimming cut 6 bases from V and 4 bases from J; bases unmatched to any gene: 6. Germline V CDR1 and CDR2: MNHNS, SASEGT. The CDR3, as DNA: TGTGCCAGCAGGTCAGGGGGAGCTTACGAGCAGTACTTC. It translates to CASRSGGAYEQYF.

This chain uses TRBV19 with TRBJ2-7; 10 bases fit TRBD1. Germline values: CDR1 LNHDA, CDR2 SQIVND (reference sequence). The length of the CDR3 is 15 residues. After removal of 6 bases from V and 5 bases from J, the junction contained 10 bases not matched to a gene. CDR3 loop: CASRGRGQGRNEQYF. CDR3 DNA: TGTGCCAGTAGGGGAAGGGGACAGGGGAGGAACGAGCAGTACTTC.

The V gene is TRBV5-6, the J gene TRBJ1-5; weak D call: TRBD1 (6 bases). Germline CDR1 is SGHDT and CDR2 is YYEEEE. The germline V and J ends were trimmed by 4 bases and 3 bases, with 17 bases remaining between them. The CDR3 covers 16 residues. The CDR3 loop is CASSPSRGSANQPQHF. CDR3 DNA: TGTGCCAGCAGCCCCTCCAGGGGATCGGCCAATCAGCCCCAGCATTTT.

The V gene is TRBV18, the J gene TRBJ1-5; D is possibly TRBD1 (6 bases). Germline CDR1 is KGHSH and CDR2 is LQKENI. Trimming cost V 5 bases and J 3 bases, with 14 bases left between them. The CDR3 covers 15 residues. DNA of the CDR3: TGTGCCAGCTCAGCCCCGGACAGCCTCAATCAGCCCCAGCATTTT. Protein sequence: CASSAPDSLNQPQHF.

This sequence joins TRBV9 and TRBJ2-2; D gene uncertain. V lost 0 bases and J lost 0, with 6 bases in between. This CDR3 contains 15 residues. Germline-derived CDR1 and CDR2 are SGDLS and YYNGEE. The CDR3 is CASSVGGSNTGELFF. The CDR3 DNA follows: TGTGCCAGCAGCGTAGGTGGCTCGAACACCGGGGAGCTGTTTTTT.

CDR3 residues: CASSYRQGGDQPQHF. The CDR3, as DNA: TGTGCCAGCAGTTATCGGCAGGGAGGGGATCAGCCCCAGCATTTT. The chain is built from TRBV27 and TRBJ1-5; perhaps TRBD1 as D (5 bases). CDR1 MNHEY and CDR2 SMNVEV come from the germline V gene (reference sequence). This CDR3 spans 15 amino acids. V lost 4 bases and J lost 5, with 15 bases in between.

Here the CDR3 DNA reads TGCAGCGTTGAAGACGACAGGGGGAACACTGAAGCTTTCTTT. Encoded protein: CSVEDDRGNTEAFF. The gene calls are TRBV29-1 and TRBJ1-1, with 8 bases identical to TRBD1. The CDR3 loop spans 14 amino acids. Germline V gives CDR1 SQVTM, CDR2 ANQGSEA. V lost 0 bases, J lost 1 base, and 1 base stayed unmatched.

J is TRBJ2-3 and V is TRBV27, with TRBD1 matching over 7 bases. The germline gives CDR1 MNHEY, CDR2 SMNVEV (reference sequence). V gave up 1 base and J gave up 2 bases; unmatched junction bases: 12. The length of the CDR3 is 18 residues. The CDR3, as DNA: TGTGCCAGCAGTTTATATTGGAGACTACAGGGGCACACAGATACGCAGTATTTT. Translated: CASSLYWRLQGHTDTQYF.

This clone has a single count. The chain couples TRBV6-5 to TRBJ1-4, with TRBD1 as a possible D gene (6 bases). V was trimmed by 6 bases and J by 7 bases, leaving 15 bases between them. This CDR3 is built from 14 residues. Germline loops: CDR1 MNHEY, CDR2 SVGAGI. The CDR3 protein is CASSFDRSREKLFF. CDR3 in DNA: TGTGCCAGCAGCTTTGACAGGAGTCGTGAAAAACTGTTTTTT.

As concerns this clone: Within the sample, other DNA sequences also encode this same CDR3. The chain combines TRBV5-1 with TRBJ2-7; 8 bases fit TRBD1. Germline loops: CDR1 SGHRS, CDR2 YFSETQ. The V segment lost 0 bases and the J segment 4 bases; nucleotides outside the gene matches: 3. The CDR3 is made up of 14 amino acids. The CDR3 DNA is TGCGCCAGCAGCTTGGACAGGGGGGATTACGAGCAGTACTTC. This encodes CASSLDRGDYEQYF.